The clone carrying this TCR beta chain was observed a handful of times. Its cognate antigen is unknown. Reverse transcription of extracted RNA yielded cDNA, which provided the sequencing template. Measured with immunoSEQ multiplex PCR; TCRdb has only the in-frame clones, and not every one. The top ten hold 4.5% of the sample, which has about 130,000 clones, 45% to 65% seen once. The data derive from a study of CD8+ T cells in alopecia areata. As for the study in general: It was oral tofacitinib, at 5 to 10 mg twice daily, that treated patients received. Findings and limits, study-wide: Lesional scalp displayed greater clonality than normal scalp, most notably in alopecia totalis/universalis.

Unmatched junction bases numbered 3, after V lost 2 bases and J lost 5 bases. Germline CDR1 reads SGDLS; CDR2 reads YYNGEE. The CDR3 runs to 14 residues. The material was CD4+ T cells sorted from blood, obtained at week 0. The chain carries TRBV9 and TRBJ2-1; TRBD2 agrees at 8 bases. The source of this sequence is a human donor with alopecia areata. The CDR3 DNA reads as TGTGCCAGCAGCGTCACTAGCGGCCACAATGAGCAGTTCTTC. Translated: CASSVTSGHNEQFF. Supplemented by reference TRBV9 and TRBJ2-1, the full variable domain reads DSGVTQTPKHLITATGQRVTLRCSPRSGDLSVYWYQQSLDQGLQFLIQYYNGEERAKGNILERFSAQQFPDLHSELNLSSLELGDSALYFCASSVTSGHNEQFFGPGTRLTVL.